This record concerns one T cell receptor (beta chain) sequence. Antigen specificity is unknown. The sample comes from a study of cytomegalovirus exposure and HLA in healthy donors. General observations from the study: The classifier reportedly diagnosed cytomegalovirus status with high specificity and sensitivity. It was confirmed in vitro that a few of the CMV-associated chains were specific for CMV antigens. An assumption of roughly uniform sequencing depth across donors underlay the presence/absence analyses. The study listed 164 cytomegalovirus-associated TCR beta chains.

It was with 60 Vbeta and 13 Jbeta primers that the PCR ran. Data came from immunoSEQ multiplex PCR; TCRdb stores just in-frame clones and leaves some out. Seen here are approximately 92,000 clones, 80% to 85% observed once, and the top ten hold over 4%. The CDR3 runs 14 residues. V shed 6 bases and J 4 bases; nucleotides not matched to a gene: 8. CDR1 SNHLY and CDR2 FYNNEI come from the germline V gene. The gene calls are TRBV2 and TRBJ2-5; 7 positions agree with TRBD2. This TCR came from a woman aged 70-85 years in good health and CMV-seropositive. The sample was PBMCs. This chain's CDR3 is CASREWRELETQYF. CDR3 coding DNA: TGTGCCAGCAGGGAGTGGCGGGAGTTAGAGACCCAGTACTTC.